These 9 T cell receptor beta chains were sequenced from one sample in a study of blood T cell repertoires in COVID-19. Sequencing used immunoSEQ multiplex PCR; TCRdb keeps in-frame clones, though not all of them. The sample holds about 110,000 clones; over 65% are singletons and the top ten take around 0.9%. Sequencing was done on a sample of peripheral blood. These receptors originate from a human donor with acute or convalescent COVID-19. The donor label of this sample is uncertain.

The chain carries TRBV5-8 and TRBJ2-3; the D is unclear. CDR1 and CDR2 from the germline V gene are SGHTS and YDEGEE. Trimming took off 1 base at V and 8 bases at J, with 8 bases between the two ends. The CDR3 spans 12 residues. The CDR3 region has the DNA TGTGCCAGCAGCTTGTATTCGGGTACGCAGTATTTT. Translated: CASSLYSGTQYF.

This clone came up a few times. V usage is TRBV14 and J usage is TRBJ1-6, with D possibly TRBD1 on 5 matching bases. The germline gives CDR1 SGHDN, CDR2 FVKESK. The CDR3 length is 16 residues. The V and J ends lost 4 bases and 5 bases respectively, with 15 bases between them. As DNA, the CDR3 is TGTGCCAGCAGCCTATCCGACAGATTCCATAATTCACCCCTCCACTTT. Amino acids: CASSLSDRFHNSPLHF.

The V and J genes are TRBV5-1 and TRBJ2-7, with 11 bases fitting TRBD2. The ends lost 0 bases at V and 2 bases at J; junction bases unmatched: 7. Germline CDR1 is SGHRS and CDR2 is YFSETQ. CDR3 length equals 17 residues. CDR3 amino acids: CASSLGLAGYQAYEQYF. Here the CDR3 DNA reads TGCGCCAGCAGCTTGGGACTAGCGGGGTACCAAGCCTACGAGCAGTACTTC.

The chain couples TRBV3-1 (or the pseudogene TRBV3-2) to TRBJ2-3; TRBD2 aligns across 8 bases. J was trimmed by 5 bases and V by 0 bases; bases with no gene match: 13. CDR3 size: 18 residues. CDR1 LGHDT and CDR2 YNNKEL come from the germline V gene (reference sequence). CDR3 sequence reads: CASSQDQVGGGPVDTQYF. DNA of the CDR3: TGTGCCAGCAGCCAAGATCAAGTGGGCGGGGGGCCGGTAGATACGCAGTATTTT.

V usage is TRBV18 and J usage is TRBJ2-1, with a tentative D call TRBD2 (6 bases). From germline, CDR1 is KGHSH and CDR2 LQKENI. The CDR3 contains 13 residues. V gave up 6 bases and J gave up 5 bases, with 11 bases separating them. The CDR3 is CASSRDFNNEQFF. The CDR3 region has the DNA TGTGCCAGCTCCCGGGACTTTAACAATGAGCAGTTCTTC.

This clone was seen more than once but under ten times. The rearrangement links TRBV28 to TRBJ1-1; D possibly corresponds to TRBD1 (6 bases). CDR1 MDHEN and CDR2 SYDVKM come from the germline V gene. The CDR3 contains 14 residues. V was trimmed by 5 bases and J by 5 bases, leaving 15 bases between them. Written as DNA, the CDR3 is TGTGCCAGCAGTCCGGGCGCAGGGGCGACTGAAGCTTTCTTT. This codes for CASSPGAGATEAFF.

CDR3 residues: CASSPSPTSPLHF. The CDR3 region has the DNA TGTGCCAGCAGTCCTAGCCCGACTTCACCCCTCCACTTT. The chain uses TRBV7-2 and TRBJ1-6; D unclear. CDR1 SGHTA and CDR2 FQGNSA come from the germline V gene. The CDR3 sequence is 13 residues long. V dropped 6 bases and J dropped 9 bases, with 12 bases sitting between them.

The chain is built from TRBV5-6 and TRBJ1-5; TRBD1 might be the D (6 bases). The CDR3 has 15 residues. V dropped 5 bases and J dropped 0 bases, with 12 bases sitting between them. Looked up from germline, CDR1 is SGHDT and CDR2 is YYEEEE. The CDR3 reads CASRLRGSSNQPQHF. The CDR3 DNA sequence: TGTGCCAGCAGGCTCAGGGGTTCTAGCAATCAGCCCCAGCATTTT. The variable domain in full, completed from reference TRBV5-6 and TRBJ1-5, reads DAGVTQSPTHLIKTRGQQVTLRCSPKSGHDTVSWYQQALGQGPQFIFQYYEEEERQRGNFPDRFSGHQFPNYSSELNVNALLLGDSALYLCASRLRGSSNQPQHFGDGTRLSIL.

This clone came up a few times. V is TRBV10-1 and J is TRBJ1-5, with D perhaps TRBD1 (6 bases). This CDR3 is built from 13 residues. Germline assignment: CDR1 WNHNN and CDR2 SYGVQD (reference sequence). Between the trimmed V and J ends, which lost 6 bases and 1 base, there was a span of 7 bases. The CDR3, as DNA: TGCGCCAGCAGCAGGGGAAGCAATCAGCCCCAGCATTTT. As protein: CASSRGSNQPQHF.